These T cell receptor beta chains were read from a single sample in a study of T cells in Graves' hyperthyroidism and ophthalmopathy. TCRdb reanalysed the multiplex PCR reads using MiXCR and keeps one entry per CDR3 protein. Among about 590,000 distinct CDR3 sequences listed, approximately 15% were seen once. Source material: blood. The receptors shown here come from a woman aged 25 to 39 with Graves' hyperthyroidism. Both conserved end residues are part of each CDR3.

j_gene: TRBJ2-2; len: 17; v_gene: TRBV27; CDR3aa: CASSLSAGGHLTGELFF
j_gene: TRBJ1-1; len: 15; v_gene: TRBV7-9; CDR3aa: CASSFVQGGGTEAFF
j_gene: TRBJ1-5; len: 15; v_gene: TRBV30; CDR3aa: CAWSVSQGYPQPQHF
j_gene: TRBJ2-1; len: 16; v_gene: TRBV6-1; CDR3aa: CASSEGFLAGANEQFF
j_gene: TRBJ1-2; len: 12; v_gene: TRBV9; CDR3aa: CASSETGYGYTF
j_gene: TRBJ2-5; len: 13; v_gene: TRBV12-3/TRBV12-4; CDR3aa: CASSPTVEETQYF
j_gene: TRBJ2-3; len: 17; v_gene: TRBV19; CDR3aa: CASTNRGLAASTDTQYF
j_gene: TRBJ2-1; len: 16; v_gene: TRBV12-3/TRBV12-4; CDR3aa: CASSLWGGEAYNEQFF
j_gene: TRBJ2-3; len: 16; v_gene: TRBV18; CDR3aa: CASSLRTGRGTDTQYF
j_gene: TRBJ2-3; len: 16; v_gene: TRBV27; CDR3aa: CASSKLAGGPQDTQYF
j_gene: TRBJ2-1; len: 15; v_gene: TRBV20-1; CDR3aa: CSALEREGPYNEQFF
j_gene: TRBJ2-6; len: 17; v_gene: TRBV3-1; CDR3aa: CASSQDRGGSGANVLTF
j_gene: TRBJ1-2; len: 21; v_gene: TRBV29-1; CDR3aa: CSVEDKGRTMTRPWASYGYTF
j_gene: TRBJ2-1; len: 12; v_gene: TRBV20-1; CDR3aa: CSAAGQKNEQFF
j_gene: TRBJ2-2; len: 12; v_gene: TRBV11-3; CDR3aa: CASSLLFGELFF
j_gene: TRBJ2-4; len: 15; v_gene: TRBV3-1; CDR3aa: CASSQDTQGGSIQYF
j_gene: TRBJ1-2; len: 15; v_gene: TRBV2; CDR3aa: CASSEPRGANYGYTF
j_gene: TRBJ2-2; len: 15; v_gene: TRBV3-1; CDR3aa: CASSQGPRGIGELFF
j_gene: TRBJ1-5; len: 15; v_gene: TRBV2; CDR3aa: CASTNIRVNDQPQHF
j_gene: TRBJ2-4; len: 15; v_gene: TRBV24-1; CDR3aa: CATSRGDLAKNIQYF
j_gene: TRBJ1-1; len: 15; v_gene: TRBV6-5; CDR3aa: CASSYLGTGNTEAFF
j_gene: TRBJ2-3; len: 15; v_gene: TRBV9; CDR3aa: CASSELAAGTDTQYF
j_gene: TRBJ1-5; len: 13; v_gene: TRBV5-1; CDR3aa: CASSLYYNQPQHF
j_gene: TRBJ1-2; len: 14; v_gene: TRBV10-3; CDR3aa: CAIAPGQDFYGYTF
j_gene: TRBJ2-1; len: 15; v_gene: TRBV10-3; CDR3aa: CAIRSDRKGGNEQFF
j_gene: TRBJ2-1; len: 15; v_gene: TRBV10-1; CDR3aa: CASSPFGAENNEQFF
j_gene: TRBJ1-1; len: 13; v_gene: TRBV2; CDR3aa: CASRAETNTEAFF
j_gene: TRBJ1-5; len: 13; v_gene: TRBV18; CDR3aa: CASSPSAGQGAYF
j_gene: TRBJ2-4; len: 14; v_gene: TRBV7-2; CDR3aa: CASSSYLGEQGQYF
j_gene: TRBJ1-2; len: 13; v_gene: TRBV14; CDR3aa: CASSQVRGYGYTF
j_gene: TRBJ1-1; len: 13; v_gene: TRBV5-1; CDR3aa: CASSWTGETEAFF
j_gene: TRBJ2-7; len: 15; v_gene: TRBV5-6; CDR3aa: CASSTRDRGSHEQYF
j_gene: TRBJ2-7; len: 14; v_gene: TRBV7-9; CDR3aa: CASSPGRASYEEYF
j_gene: TRBJ1-2; len: 14; v_gene: TRBV2; CDR3aa: CASSVASVTNGYTF
j_gene: TRBJ2-7; len: 15; v_gene: TRBV27; CDR3aa: CASSLDRMGSYEQYF
j_gene: TRBJ2-7; len: 17; v_gene: TRBV6-1; CDR3aa: CAISEGLGAGEDYEQYF
j_gene: TRBJ2-5; len: 16; v_gene: TRBV6-6; CDR3aa: CASSYSTGSVRETQYF
j_gene: TRBJ2-5; len: 17; v_gene: TRBV28; CDR3aa: CASSLPPPGLARETQYF
j_gene: TRBJ1-1; len: 14; v_gene: TRBV27; CDR3aa: CASSLGAGGTEAFF
j_gene: TRBJ2-1; len: 14; v_gene: TRBV5-1; CDR3aa: CASSLVREGYEQFF
j_gene: TRBJ2-7; len: 13; v_gene: TRBV20-1; CDR3aa: CSATRQEFHEQYF